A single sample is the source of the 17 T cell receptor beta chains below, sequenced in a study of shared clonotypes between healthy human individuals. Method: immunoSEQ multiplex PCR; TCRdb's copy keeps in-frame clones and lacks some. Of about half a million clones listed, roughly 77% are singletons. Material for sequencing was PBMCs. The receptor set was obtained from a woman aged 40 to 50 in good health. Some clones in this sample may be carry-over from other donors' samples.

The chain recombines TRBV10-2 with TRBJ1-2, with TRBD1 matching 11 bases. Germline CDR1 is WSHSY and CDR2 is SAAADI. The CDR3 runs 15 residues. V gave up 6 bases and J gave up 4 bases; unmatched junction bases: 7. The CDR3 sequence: CASSSGTGGRYGYTF. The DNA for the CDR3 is TGCGCCAGCAGCAGCGGGACAGGGGGTCGCTATGGCTACACCTTC.

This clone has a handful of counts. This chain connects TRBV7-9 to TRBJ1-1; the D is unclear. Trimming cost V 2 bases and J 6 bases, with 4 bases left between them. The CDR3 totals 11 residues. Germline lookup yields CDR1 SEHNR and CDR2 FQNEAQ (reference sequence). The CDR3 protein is CASSLRAEAFF. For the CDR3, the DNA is TGTGCCAGCAGCTTAAGGGCTGAAGCTTTCTTT.

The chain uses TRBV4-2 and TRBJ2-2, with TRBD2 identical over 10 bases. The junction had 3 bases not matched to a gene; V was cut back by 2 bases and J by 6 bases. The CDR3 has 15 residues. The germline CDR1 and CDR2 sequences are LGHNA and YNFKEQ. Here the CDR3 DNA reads TGTGCCAGCAGCCAACTAGCGGGAGAGTCCGGGGAGCTGTTTTTT. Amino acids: CASSQLAGESGELFF.

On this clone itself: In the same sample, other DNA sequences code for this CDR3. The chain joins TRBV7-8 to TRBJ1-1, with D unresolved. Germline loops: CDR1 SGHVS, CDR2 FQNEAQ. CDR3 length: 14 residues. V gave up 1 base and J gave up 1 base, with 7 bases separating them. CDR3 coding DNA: TGTGCCAGCAGCTTAGTCGCGGGGAACACTGAAGCTTTCTTT. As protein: CASSLVAGNTEAFF.

This CDR3 reads CASSKGTGPRGTQYF. The CDR3, as DNA: TGTGCCAGCAGCAAAGGGACAGGCCCCCGGGGGACCCAGTACTTC. The V and J genes are TRBV21-1 and TRBJ2-5; TRBD1 is the table's D call and was not checked against the DNA. TRBV21-1 is listed as a pseudogene. The CDR3 is 15 amino acids.

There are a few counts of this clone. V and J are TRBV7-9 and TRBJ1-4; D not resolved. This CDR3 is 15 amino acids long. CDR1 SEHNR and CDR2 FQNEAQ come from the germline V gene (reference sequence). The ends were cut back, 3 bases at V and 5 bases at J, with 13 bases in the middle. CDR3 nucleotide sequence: TGTGCCAGCAGCTTTCCCCTGGGAGAGAATGAAAAACTGTTTTTT. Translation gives CASSFPLGENEKLFF.

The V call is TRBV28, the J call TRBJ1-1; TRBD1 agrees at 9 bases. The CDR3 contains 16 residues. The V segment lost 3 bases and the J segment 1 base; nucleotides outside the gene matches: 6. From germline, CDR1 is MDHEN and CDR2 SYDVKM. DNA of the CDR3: TGTGCCAGCAGTTTCGGGACAGGGAGGAAGAACACTGAAGCTTTCTTT. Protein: CASSFGTGRKNTEAFF.

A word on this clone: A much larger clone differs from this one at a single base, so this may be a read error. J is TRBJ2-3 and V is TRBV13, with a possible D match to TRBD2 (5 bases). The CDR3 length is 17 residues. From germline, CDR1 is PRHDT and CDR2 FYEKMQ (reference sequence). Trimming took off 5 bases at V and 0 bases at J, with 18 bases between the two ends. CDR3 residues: CASSPRVQDPSTDTQYF. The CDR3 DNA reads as TGTGCCAGCAGCCCGAGGGTTCAGGATCCTAGCACAGATACGCAGTATTTT. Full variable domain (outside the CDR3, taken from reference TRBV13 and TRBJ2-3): AAGVIQSPRHLIKEKRETATLKCYPIPRHDTVYWYQQGPGQDPQFLISFYEKMQSDKGSIPDRFSAQQFSDYHSELNMSSLELGDSALYFCASSPRVQDPSTDTQYFGPGTRLTVL.

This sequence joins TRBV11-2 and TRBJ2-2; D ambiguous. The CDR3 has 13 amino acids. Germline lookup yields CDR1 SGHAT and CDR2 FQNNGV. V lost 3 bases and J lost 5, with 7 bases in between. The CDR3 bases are TGTGCCAGCAGCTTGTCCGCTACCGGGGAGCTGTTTTTT. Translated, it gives CASSLSATGELFF.

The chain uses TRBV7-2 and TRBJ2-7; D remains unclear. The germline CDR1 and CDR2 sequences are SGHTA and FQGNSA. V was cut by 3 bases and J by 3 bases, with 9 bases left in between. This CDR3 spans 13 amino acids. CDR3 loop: CASSFVRDYEQYF. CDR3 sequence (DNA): TGTGCCAGCAGCTTTGTCAGAGACTACGAGCAGTACTTC.

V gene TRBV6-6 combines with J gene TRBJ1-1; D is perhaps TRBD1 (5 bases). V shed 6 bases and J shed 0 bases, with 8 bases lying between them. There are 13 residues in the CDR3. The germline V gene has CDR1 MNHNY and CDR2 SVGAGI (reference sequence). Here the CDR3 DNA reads TGTGCCAGCAGACGACAGCTGAACACTGAAGCTTTCTTT. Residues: CASRRQLNTEAFF.

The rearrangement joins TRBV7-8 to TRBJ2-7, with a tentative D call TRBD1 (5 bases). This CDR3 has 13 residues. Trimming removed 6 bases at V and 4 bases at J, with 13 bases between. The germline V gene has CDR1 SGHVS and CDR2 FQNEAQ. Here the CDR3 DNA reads TGTGCCAGCAGGCCAACAGGAATATACGAGCAGTACTTC. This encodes CASRPTGIYEQYF.

CDR3 in DNA: TGTGCCAGCAGGCGGACTAGCGGAAACATTCAGTACTTC. Its protein is CASRRTSGNIQYF. J is TRBJ2-4 and V is TRBV27, with 10 bases that match TRBD2. The germline V gene has CDR1 MNHEY and CDR2 SMNVEV (reference sequence). The ends lost 6 bases at V and 6 bases at J; junction bases unmatched: 2. CDR3 length: 13 amino acids.

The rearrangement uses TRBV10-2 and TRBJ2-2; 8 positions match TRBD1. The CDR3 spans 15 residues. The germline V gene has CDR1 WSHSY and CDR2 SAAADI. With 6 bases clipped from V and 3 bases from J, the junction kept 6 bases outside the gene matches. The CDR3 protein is CASRGLTGDTGELFF. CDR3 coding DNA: TGCGCCAGCAGGGGCTTGACAGGGGACACCGGGGAGCTGTTTTTT.

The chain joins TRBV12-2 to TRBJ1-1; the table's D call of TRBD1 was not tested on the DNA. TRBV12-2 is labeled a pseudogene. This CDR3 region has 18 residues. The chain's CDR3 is CASRFTRGRVVLHTEAFF. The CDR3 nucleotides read TGTGCAAGTCGCTTCACCAGGGGCCGGGTGGTTTTGCACACTGAAGCTTTCTTT.

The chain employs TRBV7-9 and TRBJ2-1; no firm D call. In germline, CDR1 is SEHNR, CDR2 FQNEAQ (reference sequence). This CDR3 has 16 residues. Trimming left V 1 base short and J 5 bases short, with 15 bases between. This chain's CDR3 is CASSLDGDILNNEQFF. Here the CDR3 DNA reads TGTGCCAGCAGCTTAGATGGGGATATCTTAAACAATGAGCAGTTCTTC.

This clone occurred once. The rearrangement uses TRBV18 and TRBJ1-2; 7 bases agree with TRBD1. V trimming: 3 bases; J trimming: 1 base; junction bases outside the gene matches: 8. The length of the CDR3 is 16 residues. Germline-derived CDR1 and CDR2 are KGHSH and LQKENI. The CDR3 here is CASSPAGQTLNYGYTF. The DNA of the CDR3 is TGTGCCAGCTCACCGGCGGGACAGACTCTTAACTATGGCTACACCTTC.